Listed below are T cell receptor beta chains from one sample, sequenced in a study of patients and donors after allogeneic stem cell transplantation. TCRdb passed the RT-PCR reads through MiXCR, listing each CDR3 protein once. In the table there are some 960,000 distinct CDR3 sequences, about a sixth of which are singletons. The sequenced sample was blood, either unsorted or a sorted T cell fraction (not recorded which). Receptors were obtained from a human donor who was either an allogeneic HSCT recipient or a stem cell or donor lymphocyte infusion donor (not recorded which). It is not recorded whose cells these are; they may come from a transplant donor. Each CDR3 is given with its conserved first and last residue. A D gene is named only where the DNA matches it firmly. The size entry is marked missing in some rows and otherwise reads once, few, many or a size class.

j_gene	d_gene	abundance	v_gene	CDR3nt	CDR3aa
TRBJ2-1	TRBD2	once	TRBV11-2	TGTGCCAGCAGCTCCCTAGCGGCATTCGGAAATGAGCAGTTCTTC	CASSSLAAFGNEQFF
TRBJ2-5	.	few	TRBV12-3/TRBV12-4	TGTGCCAGCAGTCCCCCGATGGACTCAGAGACCCAGTACTTC	CASSPPMDSETQYF
TRBJ1-5	TRBD1	.	TRBV18	TGTGCCAGCTCATCCCGGACGGGACAGAGCAATCAGCCCCAGCATTTT	CASSSRTGQSNQPQHF
TRBJ1-2	.	few	TRBV9	TGTGCCAGCAGCGTAGAACAGGCAGGGAGGTACGGCTACACCTTC	CASSVEQAGRYGYTF
TRBJ2-5	.	few	TRBV6-6	TGTGCCAGCAGTTACCGGGTTGAGACCCAGTACTTC	CASSYRVETQYF
TRBJ1-4	.	.	TRBV4-3	TGCGCCAGCAGCCAAGCTCCATCGACAGCAACTAATGAAAAACTGTTTTTT	CASSQAPSTATNEKLFF
TRBJ2-3	.	many	TRBV5-1	TGCGCCAGCAGCTTGGGTTCGGGGGGCACAGATACGCAGTATTTT	CASSLGSGGTDTQYF
TRBJ2-1	TRBD2	few	TRBV7-8	TGTGCCAGCAGCTTACGGGAGGCCTACAATGAGCAGTTCTTC	CASSLREAYNEQFF
TRBJ1-1	.	.	TRBV10-3	TGTGCCATCAGTGAAGGGGGTTTGGACACTGAAGCTTTCTTT	CAISEGGLDTEAFF
TRBJ2-7	TRBD2	.	TRBV5-1	TGCGCCAGCAGCCGCGGGACTAGCGAGCAGTACTTC	CASSRGTSEQYF
TRBJ2-7	.	.	TRBV9	TGTGCCAGCAGCGGTGAACCTAGTATAGGGGGCGAGCAGTACTTC	CASSGEPSIGGEQYF
TRBJ2-2	TRBD2	.	TRBV13	TGTGCCAGCAGCTTAAATGGCGGGAGCGTCGGGGAGCTGTTTTTT	CASSLNGGSVGELFF
TRBJ2-5	.	.	TRBV5-1	TGCGCCAGCAGCTTCGGACTAAATGGGGAGACCCAGTACTTC	CASSFGLNGETQYF
TRBJ2-7	.	few	TRBV7-9	TGTGCCAGCAGCTCTACAGGGATGGAGCAGTACTTC	CASSSTGMEQYF
TRBJ2-3	TRBD2	few	TRBV12-3/TRBV12-4	TGTGCCAGCAGTTTAGATGTAGCGGGAGCGACAGATACGCAGTATTTT	CASSLDVAGATDTQYF
TRBJ1-2	.	few	TRBV30	TGTGCCTGGAGTAAAGGTGGCTACACCTTC	CAWSKGGYTF
TRBJ2-7	.	.	TRBV20-1	TGCAGTGCTAGAGATGTGGCAGGTCCGTCCTACGAGCAGTACTTC	CSARDVAGPSYEQYF
TRBJ2-5	.	.	TRBV4-1	TGCGCCAGCAGCCAAGAGCGGGATTTGAAGACCCAGTACTTC	CASSQERDLKTQYF
TRBJ1-6	.	.	TRBV5-1	TGCGCCAGCAGCCCACTCAGGGGAGGTGGGTCACCCCTCCACTTT	CASSPLRGGGSPLHF
TRBJ1-3	.	.	TRBV10-3	TGTGCCATCAGTGTTCCCAGATCGAGCTCTGGAAACACCATATATTTT	CAISVPRSSSGNTIYF
TRBJ2-1	TRBD1	.	TRBV11-3	TGTGCCAGCAGCTCGGGACAGGGGGCCCAGTATGAGCAGTTCTTC	CASSSGQGAQYEQFF
TRBJ2-1	.	.	TRBV2	TGTGCCAGCAACCCAATGCGGGACAGTTTCTACAATGAGCAGTTCTTC	CASNPMRDSFYNEQFF
TRBJ2-3	TRBD2	.	TRBV20-1	TGCAGTGCTACCGGACTAGCGGGTGAATGGCATACGCAGTATTTT	CSATGLAGEWHTQYF
TRBJ2-1	.	.	TRBV9	TGTGCCAGCAGCCCAGTCGGGGGAGTCAACAATGAGCAGTTCTTC	CASSPVGGVNNEQFF
TRBJ1-1	.	.	TRBV4-3	TGCGCCAGCAGCCAAGGGAGGGGATGGGGGCTCGGCACTGAAGCTTTCTTT	CASSQGRGWGLGTEAFF
TRBJ2-1	.	.	TRBV20-1	TGCAGTACTAACAGGGGGGGCTCCTACAATGAGCAGTTCTTC	CSTNRGGSYNEQFF
TRBJ2-1	.	few	TRBV7-9	TGTGCCAGCAGCTCCCCCGACTTCGATGAGCAGTTCTTC	CASSSPDFDEQFF
TRBJ2-7	.	few	TRBV24-1	TGTGCCACCAGTGATCTAGGGCCATCCTACGAGCAGTACTTC	CATSDLGPSYEQYF
TRBJ2-1	.	few	TRBV20-1	TGCAGTGCCCCGAGGGTCAGGAGCTCCTACAATGAGCAGTTCTTC	CSAPRVRSSYNEQFF
TRBJ1-2	.	.	TRBV12-3/TRBV12-4	TGTGCCAGCAGTTTAGGACGGTTCGAGGGGAGAATTCATGGCTACACCTTC	CASSLGRFEGRIHGYTF
TRBJ2-4	TRBD1	few	TRBV3-1	TGTGCCAGCAGCGAACAGGGGGACCTAGCCAAAAACATTCAGTACTTC	CASSEQGDLAKNIQYF
TRBJ1-1	.	.	TRBV5-1	TGCGCCAGCAGCGCACAGAACACTGAAGCTTTCTTT	CASSAQNTEAFF
TRBJ1-1	TRBD1	.	TRBV29-1	TGCAGCGGAAAAGGGGGCCGCGGCACTGAAGCTTTCTTT	CSGKGGRGTEAFF
TRBJ1-4	TRBD1	few	TRBV24-1	TGTGCCACCAGTGTTAACGGGGACAGGGATGAAAAACTGTTTTTT	CATSVNGDRDEKLFF
TRBJ2-5	.	many	TRBV18	TGTGCCAGCAGCCCCCCGGGAGAGACCCAGTACTTC	CASSPPGETQYF
TRBJ2-7	TRBD2	.	TRBV7-9	TGTGCCAGCAGCTTCGCGGGAGGGCCCGACGAGCAGTACTTC	CASSFAGGPDEQYF
TRBJ2-1	TRBD2	.	TRBV29-1	TGCAGCGTCGCCGGACTAGCGGGGTACGGAACGCAGTTCTTC	CSVAGLAGYGTQFF
TRBJ1-4	TRBD1	few	TRBV25-1	TGTGCCAGCAGTGAATCTTGGGACAGCTATTCGGCTAATGAAAAACTGTTTTTT	CASSESWDSYSANEKLFF
TRBJ1-5	.	.	TRBV21-1	TGTGCCGAAGAGGGGGCAGGGGCGAGCAATCAGCCCCAGCATTTT	CAEEGAGASNQPQHF
TRBJ2-7	TRBD1	many	TRBV12-3/TRBV12-4	TGTGCCAGCGGACCCCCAGGGGGCGGTGGAAACGAGCAGTACTTC	CASGPPGGGGNEQYF
TRBJ2-5	.	.	TRBV7-9	TGTGCCAGCAGCCAGCCCGGGGACAACCAAGAGACCCAGTACTTC	CASSQPGDNQETQYF
TRBJ2-7	TRBD2	few	TRBV5-1	TGCGCCAGCAGCCCAGGGACTAGCGGGAGTAGCAAGCAGTACTTC	CASSPGTSGSSKQYF